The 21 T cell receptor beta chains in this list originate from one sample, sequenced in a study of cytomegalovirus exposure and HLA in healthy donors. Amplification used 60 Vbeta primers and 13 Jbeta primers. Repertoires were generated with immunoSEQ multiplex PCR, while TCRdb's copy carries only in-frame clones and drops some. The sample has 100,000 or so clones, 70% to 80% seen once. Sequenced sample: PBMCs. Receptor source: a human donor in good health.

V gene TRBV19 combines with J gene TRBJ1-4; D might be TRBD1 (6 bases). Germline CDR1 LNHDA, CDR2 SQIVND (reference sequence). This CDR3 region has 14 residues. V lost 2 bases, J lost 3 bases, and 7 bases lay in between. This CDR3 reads CASSITGSNEKLFF. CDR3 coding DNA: TGTGCCAGTAGTATAACAGGGTCTAATGAAAAACTGTTTTTT.

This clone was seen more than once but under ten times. The CDR3 is CASSRPRDTQYF. DNA for the CDR3: TGTGCCAGCAGCCGCCCCAGAGATACGCAGTATTTT. The rearrangement uses TRBV6-5 and TRBJ2-3; D not certain. V lost 6 bases to trimming and J lost 5 bases, with 9 bases between them. The length of the CDR3 is 12 residues. CDR1 and CDR2 from the germline V gene are MNHEY and SVGAGI.

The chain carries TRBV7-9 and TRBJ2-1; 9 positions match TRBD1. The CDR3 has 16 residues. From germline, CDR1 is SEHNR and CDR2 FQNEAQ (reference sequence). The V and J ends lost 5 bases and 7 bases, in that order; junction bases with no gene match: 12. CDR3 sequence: CASSPTGQGRANEQFF. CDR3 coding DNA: TGTGCCAGCAGCCCTACTGGACAGGGGCGGGCGAATGAGCAGTTCTTC.

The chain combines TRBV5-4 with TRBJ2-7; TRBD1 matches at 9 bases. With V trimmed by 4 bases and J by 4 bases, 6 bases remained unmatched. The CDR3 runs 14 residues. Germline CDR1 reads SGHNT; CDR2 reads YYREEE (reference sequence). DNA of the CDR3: TGTGCCAGCAGCCAGGGGACAGGGAGGTACGAGCAGTACTTC. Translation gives CASSQGTGRYEQYF.

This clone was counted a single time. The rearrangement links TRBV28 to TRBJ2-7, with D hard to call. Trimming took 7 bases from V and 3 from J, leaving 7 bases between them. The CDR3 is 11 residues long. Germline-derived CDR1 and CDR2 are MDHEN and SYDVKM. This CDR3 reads CASIRGYEQYF. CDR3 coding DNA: TGTGCCAGCATAAGAGGCTACGAGCAGTACTTC.

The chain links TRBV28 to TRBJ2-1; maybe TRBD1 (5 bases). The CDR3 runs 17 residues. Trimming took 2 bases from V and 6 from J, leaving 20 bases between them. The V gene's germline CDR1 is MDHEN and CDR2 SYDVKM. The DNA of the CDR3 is TGTGCCAGCAGTTTAAGGTTAGGACGCGTTAGGGGCAATGAGCAGTTCTTC. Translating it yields CASSLRLGRVRGNEQFF.

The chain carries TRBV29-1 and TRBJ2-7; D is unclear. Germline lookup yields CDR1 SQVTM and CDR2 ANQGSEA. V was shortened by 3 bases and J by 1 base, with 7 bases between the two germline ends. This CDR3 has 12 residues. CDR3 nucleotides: TGCAGCGTTGACTTCGGTTCCTACGAGCAGTACTTC. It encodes CSVDFGSYEQYF.

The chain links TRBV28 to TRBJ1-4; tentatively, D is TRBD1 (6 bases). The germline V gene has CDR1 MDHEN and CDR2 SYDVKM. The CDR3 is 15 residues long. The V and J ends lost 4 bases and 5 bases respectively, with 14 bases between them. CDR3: CASSWSRGGNEKLFF. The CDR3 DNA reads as TGTGCCAGCAGTTGGAGTAGGGGGGGAAATGAAAAACTGTTTTTT. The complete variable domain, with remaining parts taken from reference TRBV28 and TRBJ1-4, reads DVKVTQSSRYLVKRTGEKVFLECVQDMDHENMFWYRQDPGLGLRLIYFSYDVKMKEKGDIPEGYSVSREKKERFSLILESASTNQTSMYLCASSWSRGGNEKLFFGSGTQLSVL.

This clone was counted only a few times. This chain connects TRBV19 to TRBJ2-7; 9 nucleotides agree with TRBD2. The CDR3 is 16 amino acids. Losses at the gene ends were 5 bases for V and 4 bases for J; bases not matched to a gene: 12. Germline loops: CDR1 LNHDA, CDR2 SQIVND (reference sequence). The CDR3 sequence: CASSLWTSVKPYEQYF. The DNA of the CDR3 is TGTGCCAGTAGTCTTTGGACTAGCGTGAAACCTTACGAGCAGTACTTC. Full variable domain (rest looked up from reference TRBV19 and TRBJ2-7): DGGITQSPKYLFRKEGQNVTLSCEQNLNHDAMYWYRQDPGQGLRLIYYSQIVNDFQKGDIAEGYSVSREKKESFPLTVTSAQKNPTAFYLCASSLWTSVKPYEQYFGPGTRLTVT.

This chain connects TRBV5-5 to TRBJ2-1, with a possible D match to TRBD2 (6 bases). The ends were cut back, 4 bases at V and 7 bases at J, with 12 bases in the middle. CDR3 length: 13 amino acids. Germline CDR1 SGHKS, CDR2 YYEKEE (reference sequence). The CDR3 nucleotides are TGTGCCAGCAGCCCCTTAGCGGCAAATGAGCAGTTCTTC. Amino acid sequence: CASSPLAANEQFF. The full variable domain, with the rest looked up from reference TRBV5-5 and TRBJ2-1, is DAGVTQSPTHLIKTRGQQVTLRCSPISGHKSVSWYQQVLGQGPQFIFQYYEKEERGRGNFPDRFSARQFPNYSSELNVNALLLGDSALYLCASSPLAANEQFFGPGTRLTVL.

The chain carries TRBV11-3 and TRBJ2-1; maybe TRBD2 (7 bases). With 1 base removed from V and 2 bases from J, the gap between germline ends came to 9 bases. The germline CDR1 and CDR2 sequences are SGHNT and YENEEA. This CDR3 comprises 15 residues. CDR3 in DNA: TGTGCCAGCAGCTTAGGCGGGGGCGCCTACAATGAGCAGTTCTTC. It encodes CASSLGGGAYNEQFF.

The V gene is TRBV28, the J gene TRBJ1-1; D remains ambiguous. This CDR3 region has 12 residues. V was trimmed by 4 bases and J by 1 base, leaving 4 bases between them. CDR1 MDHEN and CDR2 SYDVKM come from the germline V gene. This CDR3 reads CASSSGNTEAFF. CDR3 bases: TGTGCCAGCAGTTCCGGGAACACTGAAGCTTTCTTT.

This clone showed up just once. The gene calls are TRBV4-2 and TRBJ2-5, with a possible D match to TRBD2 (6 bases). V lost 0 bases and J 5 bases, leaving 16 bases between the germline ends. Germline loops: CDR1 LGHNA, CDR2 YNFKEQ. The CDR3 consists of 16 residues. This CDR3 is CASSQEASGGWETQYF. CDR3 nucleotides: TGTGCCAGCAGCCAAGAAGCATCCGGGGGATGGGAGACCCAGTACTTC.

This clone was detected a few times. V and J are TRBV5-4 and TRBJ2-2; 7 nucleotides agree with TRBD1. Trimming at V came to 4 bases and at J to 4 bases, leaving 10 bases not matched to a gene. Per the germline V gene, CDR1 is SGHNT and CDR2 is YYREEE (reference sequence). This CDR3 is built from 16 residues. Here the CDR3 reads CASSQRTGWGTGELFF. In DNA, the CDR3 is TGTGCCAGCAGCCAACGGACAGGCTGGGGCACCGGGGAGCTGTTTTTT.

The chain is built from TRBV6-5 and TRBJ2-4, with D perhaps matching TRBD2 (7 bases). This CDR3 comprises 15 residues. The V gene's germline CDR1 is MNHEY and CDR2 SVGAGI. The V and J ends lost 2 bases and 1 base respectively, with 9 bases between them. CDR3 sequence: CASSYGGAAKNIQYF. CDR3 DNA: TGTGCCAGCAGTTACGGGGGGGCGGCCAAAAACATTCAGTACTTC.

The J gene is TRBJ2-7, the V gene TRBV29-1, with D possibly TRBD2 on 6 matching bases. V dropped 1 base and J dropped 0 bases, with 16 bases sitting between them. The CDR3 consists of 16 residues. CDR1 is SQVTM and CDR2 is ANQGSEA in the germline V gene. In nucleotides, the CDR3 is TGCAGCGTTGAAGGTCGGCTGGCGGGAAGCTCCTACGAGCAGTACTTC. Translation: CSVEGRLAGSSYEQYF.

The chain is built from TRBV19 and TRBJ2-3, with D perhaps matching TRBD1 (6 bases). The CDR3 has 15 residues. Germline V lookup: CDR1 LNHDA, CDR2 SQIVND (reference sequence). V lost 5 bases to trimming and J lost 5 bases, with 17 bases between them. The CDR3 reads CASSPRALGGDTQYF. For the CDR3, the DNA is TGTGCCAGTAGTCCCCGGGCCTTAGGGGGAGATACGCAGTATTTT.

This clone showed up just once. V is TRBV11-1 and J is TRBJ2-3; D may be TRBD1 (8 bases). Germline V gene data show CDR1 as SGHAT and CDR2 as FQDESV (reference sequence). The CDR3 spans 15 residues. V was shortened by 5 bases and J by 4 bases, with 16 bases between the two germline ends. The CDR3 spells CASSPRQGRADTQYF. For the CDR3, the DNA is TGTGCCAGCAGCCCCAGACAGGGGAGGGCAGATACGCAGTATTTT.

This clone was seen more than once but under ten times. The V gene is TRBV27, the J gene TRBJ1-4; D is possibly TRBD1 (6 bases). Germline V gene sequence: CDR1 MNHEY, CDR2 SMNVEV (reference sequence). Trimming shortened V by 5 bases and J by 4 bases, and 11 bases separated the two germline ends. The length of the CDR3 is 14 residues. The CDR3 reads CASSLQGINEKLFF. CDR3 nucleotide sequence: TGTGCCAGCAGTCTACAGGGAATTAATGAAAAACTGTTTTTT.

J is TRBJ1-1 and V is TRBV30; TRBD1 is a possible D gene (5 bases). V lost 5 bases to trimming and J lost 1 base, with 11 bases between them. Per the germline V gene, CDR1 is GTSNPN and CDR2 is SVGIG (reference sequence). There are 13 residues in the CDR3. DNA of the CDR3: TGTGCCTGGGCCCTGGGGGGGAACACTGAAGCTTTCTTT. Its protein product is CAWALGGNTEAFF. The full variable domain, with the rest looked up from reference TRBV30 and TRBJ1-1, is SQTIHQWPATLVQPVGSPLSLECTVEGTSNPNLYWYRQAAGRGLQLLFYSVGIGQISSEVPQNLSASRPQDRQFILSSKKLLLSDSGFYLCAWALGGNTEAFFGQGTRLTVV.

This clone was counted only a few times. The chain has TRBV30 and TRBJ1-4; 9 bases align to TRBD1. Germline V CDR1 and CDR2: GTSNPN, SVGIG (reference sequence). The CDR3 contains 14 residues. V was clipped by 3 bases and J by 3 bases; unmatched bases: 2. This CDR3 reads CAWRTGGPNEKLFF. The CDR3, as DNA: TGTGCCTGGAGGACAGGGGGGCCTAATGAAAAACTGTTTTTT.